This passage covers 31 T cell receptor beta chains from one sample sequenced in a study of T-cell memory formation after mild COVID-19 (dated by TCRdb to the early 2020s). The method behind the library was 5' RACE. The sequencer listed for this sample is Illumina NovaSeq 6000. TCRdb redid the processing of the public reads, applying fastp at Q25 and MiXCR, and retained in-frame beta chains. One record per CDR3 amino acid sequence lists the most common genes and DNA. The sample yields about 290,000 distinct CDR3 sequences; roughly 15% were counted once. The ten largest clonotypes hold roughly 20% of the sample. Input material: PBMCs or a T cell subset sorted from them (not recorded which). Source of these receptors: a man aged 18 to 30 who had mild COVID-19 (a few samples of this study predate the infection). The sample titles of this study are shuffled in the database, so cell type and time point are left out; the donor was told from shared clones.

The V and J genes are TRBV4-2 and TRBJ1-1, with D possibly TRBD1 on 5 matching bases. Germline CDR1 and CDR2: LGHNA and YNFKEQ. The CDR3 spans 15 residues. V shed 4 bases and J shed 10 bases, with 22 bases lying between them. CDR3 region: CASSPQAWGYGVAFF. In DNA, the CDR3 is TGTGCCAGCAGCCCGCAGGCCTGGGGGTATGGAGTAGCTTTCTTT.

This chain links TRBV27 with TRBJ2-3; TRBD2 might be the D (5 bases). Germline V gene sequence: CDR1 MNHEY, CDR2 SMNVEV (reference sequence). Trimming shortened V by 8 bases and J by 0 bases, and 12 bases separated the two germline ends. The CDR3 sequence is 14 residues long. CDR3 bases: TGTGCCAGCTCGCGGGTTACTAGCACAGATACGCAGTATTTT. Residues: CASSRVTSTDTQYF.

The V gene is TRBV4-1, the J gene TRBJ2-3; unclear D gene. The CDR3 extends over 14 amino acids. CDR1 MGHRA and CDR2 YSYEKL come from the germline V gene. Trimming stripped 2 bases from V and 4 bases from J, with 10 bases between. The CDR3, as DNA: TGCGCCAGCAGCCAACCAGTGGAGTCAGATACGCAGTATTTT. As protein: CASSQPVESDTQYF.

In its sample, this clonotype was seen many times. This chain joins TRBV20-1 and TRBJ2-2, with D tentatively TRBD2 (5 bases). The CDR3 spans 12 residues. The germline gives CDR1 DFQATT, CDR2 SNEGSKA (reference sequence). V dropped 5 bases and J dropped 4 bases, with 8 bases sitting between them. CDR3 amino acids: CSAPSGTGELFF. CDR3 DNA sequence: TGCAGTGCTCCCAGCGGCACCGGGGAGCTGTTTTTT.

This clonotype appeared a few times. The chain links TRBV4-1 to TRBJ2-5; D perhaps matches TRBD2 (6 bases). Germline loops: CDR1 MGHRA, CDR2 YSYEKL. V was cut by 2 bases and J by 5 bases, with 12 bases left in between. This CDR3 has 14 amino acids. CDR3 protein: CASSQPTSRETQYF. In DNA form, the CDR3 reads TGCGCCAGCAGCCAACCAACTAGCCGGGAGACCCAGTACTTC.

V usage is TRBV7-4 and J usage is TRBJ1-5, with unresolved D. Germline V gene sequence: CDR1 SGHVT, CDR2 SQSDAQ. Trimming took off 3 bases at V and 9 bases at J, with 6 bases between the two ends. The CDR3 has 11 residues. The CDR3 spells CASSLVGPQHF. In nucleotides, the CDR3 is TGTGCCAGCAGCTTGGTAGGGCCCCAGCATTTT.

This CDR3 is CASSYAPGGTRSPLHF. CDR3 sequence (DNA): TGTGCCAGCAGTTACGCCCCGGGGGGGACCCGATCACCCCTCCACTTT. The chain employs TRBV12-3 or TRBV12-4 and TRBJ1-6, with D possibly being TRBD1 (5 bases). This CDR3 comprises 16 residues. The V end lost 4 bases, the J end lost 10 bases, and 20 bases lay between the germline ends.

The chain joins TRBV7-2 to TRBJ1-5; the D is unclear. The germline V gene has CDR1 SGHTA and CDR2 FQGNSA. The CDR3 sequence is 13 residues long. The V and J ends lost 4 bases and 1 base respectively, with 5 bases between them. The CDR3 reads CASSSWSNQPQHF. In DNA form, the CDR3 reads TGTGCCAGCAGCTCCTGGAGCAATCAGCCCCAGCATTTT.

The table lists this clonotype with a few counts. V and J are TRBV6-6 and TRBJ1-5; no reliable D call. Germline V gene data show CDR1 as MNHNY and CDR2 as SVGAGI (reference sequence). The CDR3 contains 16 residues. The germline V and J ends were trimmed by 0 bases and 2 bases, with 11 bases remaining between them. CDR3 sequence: CASSYSMSYGNQPQHF. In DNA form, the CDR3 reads TGTGCCAGCAGTTACTCGATGTCATACGGCAATCAGCCCCAGCATTTT.

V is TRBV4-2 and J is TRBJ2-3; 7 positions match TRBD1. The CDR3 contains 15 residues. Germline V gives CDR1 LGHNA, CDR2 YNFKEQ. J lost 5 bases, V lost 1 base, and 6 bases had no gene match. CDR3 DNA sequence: TGTGCCAGCAGCCAAGGGGGACAGCTCCTAGATACGCAGTATTTT. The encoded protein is CASSQGGQLLDTQYF.

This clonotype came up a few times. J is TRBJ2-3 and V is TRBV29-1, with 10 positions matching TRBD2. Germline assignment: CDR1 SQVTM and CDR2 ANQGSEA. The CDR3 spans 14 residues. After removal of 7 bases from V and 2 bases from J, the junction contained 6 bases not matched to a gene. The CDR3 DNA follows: TGCAGCGCCAGACTAGCGGGCGTCACAGATACGCAGTATTTT. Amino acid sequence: CSARLAGVTDTQYF.

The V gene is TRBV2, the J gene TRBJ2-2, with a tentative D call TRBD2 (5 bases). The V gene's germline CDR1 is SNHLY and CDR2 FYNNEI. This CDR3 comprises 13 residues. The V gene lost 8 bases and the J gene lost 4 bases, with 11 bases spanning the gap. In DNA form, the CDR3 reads TGTGCCAGCTCTAGAGGGCCCACCGGGGAGCTGTTTTTT. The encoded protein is CASSRGPTGELFF.

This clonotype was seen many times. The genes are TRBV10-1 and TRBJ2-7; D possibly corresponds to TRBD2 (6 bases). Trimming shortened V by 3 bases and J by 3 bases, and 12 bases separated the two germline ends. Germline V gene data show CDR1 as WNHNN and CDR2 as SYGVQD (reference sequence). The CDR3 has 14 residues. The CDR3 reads CASSEGDSRYEQYF. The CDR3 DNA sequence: TGCGCCAGCAGTGAAGGGGACTCCCGCTACGAGCAGTACTTC.

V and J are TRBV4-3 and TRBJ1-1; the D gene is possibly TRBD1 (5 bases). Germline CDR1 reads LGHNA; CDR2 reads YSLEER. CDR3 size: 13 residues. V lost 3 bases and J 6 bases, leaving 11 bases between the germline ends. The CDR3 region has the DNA TGCGCCAGCAGCCACAGGGAGCGGCCTGAAGCTTTCTTT. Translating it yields CASSHRERPEAFF.

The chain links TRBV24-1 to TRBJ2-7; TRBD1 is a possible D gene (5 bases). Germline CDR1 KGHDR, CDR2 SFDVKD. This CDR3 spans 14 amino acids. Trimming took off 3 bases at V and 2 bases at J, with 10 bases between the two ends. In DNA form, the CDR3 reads TGTGCCACCAGTGATGTGCCAGGGACCTACGAGCAGTACGTC. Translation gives CATSDVPGTYEQYV.

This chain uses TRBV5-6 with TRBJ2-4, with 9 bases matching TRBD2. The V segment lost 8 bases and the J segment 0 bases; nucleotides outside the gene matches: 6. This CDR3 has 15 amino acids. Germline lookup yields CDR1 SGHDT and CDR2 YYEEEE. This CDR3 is CASSLAGKAKNIQYF. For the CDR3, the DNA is TGTGCCAGTAGCCTAGCGGGGAAAGCCAAAAACATTCAGTACTTC.

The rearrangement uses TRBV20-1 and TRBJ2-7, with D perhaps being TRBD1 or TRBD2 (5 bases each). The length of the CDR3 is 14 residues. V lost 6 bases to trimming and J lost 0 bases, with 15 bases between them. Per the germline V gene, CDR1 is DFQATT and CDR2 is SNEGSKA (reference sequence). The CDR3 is CSARGPLNSYEQYF. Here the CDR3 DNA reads TGCAGTGCAAGGGGACCATTAAACTCCTACGAGCAGTACTTC.

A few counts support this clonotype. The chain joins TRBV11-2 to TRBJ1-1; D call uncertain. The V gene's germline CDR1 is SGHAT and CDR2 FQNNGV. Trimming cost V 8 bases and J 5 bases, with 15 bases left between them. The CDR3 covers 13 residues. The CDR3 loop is CASCRVLGTEAFF. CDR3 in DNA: TGTGCCAGCTGCCGGGTCCTGGGGACTGAAGCTTTCTTT.

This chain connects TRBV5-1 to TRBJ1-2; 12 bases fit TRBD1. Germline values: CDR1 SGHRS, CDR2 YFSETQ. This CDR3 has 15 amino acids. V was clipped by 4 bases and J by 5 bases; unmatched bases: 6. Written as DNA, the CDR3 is TGCGCCAGCAGCCGGGACAGGGGGCTGGAGTATGGCTACACCTTC. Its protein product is CASSRDRGLEYGYTF.

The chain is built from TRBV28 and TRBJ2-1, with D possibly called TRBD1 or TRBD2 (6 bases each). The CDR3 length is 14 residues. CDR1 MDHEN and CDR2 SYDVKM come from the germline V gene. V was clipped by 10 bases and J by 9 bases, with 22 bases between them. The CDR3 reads CATDKGGGVREQFF. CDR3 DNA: TGTGCCACCGACAAGGGGGGTGGCGTCCGTGAGCAGTTCTTC.

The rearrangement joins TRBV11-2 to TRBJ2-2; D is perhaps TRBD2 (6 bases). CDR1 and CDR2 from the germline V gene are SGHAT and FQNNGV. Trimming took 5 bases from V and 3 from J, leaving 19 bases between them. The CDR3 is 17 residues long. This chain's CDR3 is CASSPDSGLWDTGELFF. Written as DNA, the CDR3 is TGTGCCAGCAGCCCCGACTCGGGACTCTGGGACACCGGGGAGCTGTTTTTT.

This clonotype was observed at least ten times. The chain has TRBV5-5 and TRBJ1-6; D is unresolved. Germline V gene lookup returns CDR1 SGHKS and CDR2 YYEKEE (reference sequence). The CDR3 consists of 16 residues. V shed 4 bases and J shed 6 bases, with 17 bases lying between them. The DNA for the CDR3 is TGTGCCAGCAGCCCGGATCGGGGAATAACTAATTCACCCCTCCACTTT. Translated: CASSPDRGITNSPLHF.

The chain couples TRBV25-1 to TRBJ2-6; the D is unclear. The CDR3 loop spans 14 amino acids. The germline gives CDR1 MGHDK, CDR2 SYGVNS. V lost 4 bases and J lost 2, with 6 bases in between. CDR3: CASSAVAGANVLTF. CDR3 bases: TGTGCCAGCAGTGCTGTGGCTGGGGCCAACGTCCTGACTTTC. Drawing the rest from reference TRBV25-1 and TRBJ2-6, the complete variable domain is EADIYQTPRYLVIGTGKKITLECSQTMGHDKMYWYQQDPGMELHLIHYSYGVNSTEKGDLSSESTVSRIRTEHFPLTLESARPSHTSQYLCASSAVAGANVLTFGAGSRLTVL.

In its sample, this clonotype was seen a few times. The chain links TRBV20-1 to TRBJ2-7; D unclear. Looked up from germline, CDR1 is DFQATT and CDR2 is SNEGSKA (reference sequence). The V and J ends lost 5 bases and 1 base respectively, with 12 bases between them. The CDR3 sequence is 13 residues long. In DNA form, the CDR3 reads TGCAGTGCTCCTCGAACACCTTCCTACGAGCAGTACTTC. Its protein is CSAPRTPSYEQYF.

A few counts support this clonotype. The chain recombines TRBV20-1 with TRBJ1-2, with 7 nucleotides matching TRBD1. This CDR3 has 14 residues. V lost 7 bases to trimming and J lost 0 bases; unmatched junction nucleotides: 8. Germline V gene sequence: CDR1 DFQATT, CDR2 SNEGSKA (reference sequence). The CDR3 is CSGIQGRANYGYTF. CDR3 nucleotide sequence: TGCAGTGGAATACAGGGGAGAGCTAACTATGGCTACACCTTC.

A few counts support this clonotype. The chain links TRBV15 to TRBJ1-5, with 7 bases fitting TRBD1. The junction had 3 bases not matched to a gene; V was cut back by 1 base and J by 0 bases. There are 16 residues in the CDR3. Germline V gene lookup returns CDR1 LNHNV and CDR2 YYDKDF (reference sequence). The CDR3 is CATSRVTGNSNQPQHF. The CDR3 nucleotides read TGTGCCACCAGCAGAGTGACAGGGAATAGCAATCAGCCCCAGCATTTT.

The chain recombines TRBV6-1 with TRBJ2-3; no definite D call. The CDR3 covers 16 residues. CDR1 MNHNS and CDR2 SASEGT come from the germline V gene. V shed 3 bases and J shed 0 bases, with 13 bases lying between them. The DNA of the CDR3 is TGTGCCAGCAGTGAGGTAGGGCGGTGGAGCACAGATACGCAGTATTTT. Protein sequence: CASSEVGRWSTDTQYF.

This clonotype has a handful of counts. CDR3 amino acids: CAWTDEGRYEQYF. The CDR3 DNA reads TGTGCCTGGACGGACGAGGGTCGCTACGAGCAGTACTTC. The genes are TRBV30 and TRBJ2-7; possible D gene TRBD2, 5 bases. The CDR3 has 13 residues. Germline lookup yields CDR1 GTSNPN and CDR2 SVGIG (reference sequence). V lost 4 bases to trimming and J lost 3 bases, with 13 bases between them.

CDR3 DNA: TGTGCCAGCAGCTTCCCCGTCCTAGCGAGGGGCACAGATACGCAGTATTTT. Amino acid sequence: CASSFPVLARGTDTQYF. The rearrangement uses TRBV11-2 and TRBJ2-3, with D perhaps TRBD2 (6 bases). V was trimmed by 3 bases and J by 1 base, leaving 17 bases between them. The germline CDR1 and CDR2 sequences are SGHAT and FQNNGV. The CDR3 runs to 17 residues.

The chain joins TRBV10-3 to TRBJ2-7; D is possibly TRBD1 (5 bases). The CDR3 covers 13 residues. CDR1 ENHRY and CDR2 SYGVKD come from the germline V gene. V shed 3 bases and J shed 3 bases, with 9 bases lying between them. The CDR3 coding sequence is TGTGCCATCAGTGATAAAGGGGACTACGAGCAGTACGTC. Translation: CAISDKGDYEQYV.

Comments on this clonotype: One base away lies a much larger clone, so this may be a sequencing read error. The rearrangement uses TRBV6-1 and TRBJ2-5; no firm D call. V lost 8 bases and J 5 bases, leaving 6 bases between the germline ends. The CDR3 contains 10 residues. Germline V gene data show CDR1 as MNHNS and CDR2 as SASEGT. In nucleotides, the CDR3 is TGTGCCAGCCACCGGGAGACCCAGTACTTC. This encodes CASHRETQYF.